This record covers a single T cell receptor beta chain. Original methodology: Amplification of reference gene primers provided the estimated nucleated cell counts. Sequenced by immunoSEQ multiplex PCR; TCRdb stores in-frame clones only, minus some. V and J calls plus clone size are reproduced from that table; the DNA served to infer D and trimming. The top ten clones hold around 2.9% of a sample with 200,000 to 250,000 clones, roughly 86% of them seen once. The data stem from a study of blood T cell repertoires in COVID-19. Study at large: Nucleic acid was either cDNA or gDNA, and it came from T cells, B-cell-depleted T cells, or PBMCs.

The CDR3 contains 12 residues. Trimming cost V 8 bases and J 7 bases; bases outside gene matches: 4. Germline CDR1 is SNHLY and CDR2 is FYNNEI. Specimen: peripheral blood. V and J are TRBV2 and TRBJ2-1; 8 nucleotides match TRBD2. This receptor was taken from a woman aged 25 to 39 who had recovered from COVID-19. The CDR3 protein is CASDRGGNEQFF. The CDR3 DNA reads TGTGCCAGCGACCGGGGGGGGAATGAGCAGTTCTTC.